The 10 T cell receptor beta chains reported below all come from one sample, sequenced in a study of T-cell memory formation after mild COVID-19. Each CDR3 protein is one row after TCRdb ran MiXCR on the 5' RACE reads. Of some 120,000 distinct CDR3 sequences in the sample, around 15% were seen once. Material: PBMCs or a T cell subset sorted from them (not recorded which). The receptors here all came from a man aged 18 to 30 who had mild COVID-19 (a few samples of this study predate the infection). Cell type and time point are not known.

The chain combines TRBV7-3 with TRBJ2-3, with 8 bases identical to TRBD2. The CDR3 runs to 15 residues. The V gene end was trimmed by 5 bases and the J gene end by 9 bases; junction bases not matched to a gene: 13. Germline lookup yields CDR1 SGHTA and CDR2 FQGTGA. CDR3 sequence reads: CASSPQGGGIQTQYF. CDR3 coding DNA: TGTGCCAGCAGCCCACAAGGCGGGGGGATCCAGACGCAGTATTTT.

There are a few counts of this clonotype. V gene TRBV11-2 combines with J gene TRBJ1-1, with a weak D call TRBD1 (5 bases). CDR3 length equals 13 residues. Germline loops: CDR1 SGHAT, CDR2 FQNNGV. The V and J ends lost 5 bases and 10 bases respectively, with 17 bases between them. CDR3 in DNA: TGTGCCAGCAGCCCCCGTAGAGGTGGGGGAGCTTTCTTT. This translates into CASSPRRGGGAFF.

The gene calls are TRBV7-6 and TRBJ2-3; D might be TRBD1 (6 bases). The CDR3 contains 13 residues. Germline V gene data show CDR1 as SGHVS and CDR2 as FNYEAQ. V was clipped by 2 bases and J by 5 bases, with 8 bases between them. The CDR3 coding sequence is TGTGCCAGCAGCTTACTAGGGGGAGATACGCAGTATTTT. Amino acids: CASSLLGGDTQYF.

A few counts support this clonotype. V is TRBV5-1 and J is TRBJ2-1, with 8 positions matching TRBD1. The trim removed 0 bases at V and 1 base at J, leaving 12 bases unmatched. CDR1 is SGHRS, CDR2 YFSETQ, per germline. The CDR3 sequence is 19 residues long. This CDR3 reads CASSLARWQGADSYNEQFF. DNA of the CDR3: TGCGCCAGCAGCTTGGCTCGCTGGCAGGGGGCCGATTCCTACAATGAGCAGTTCTTC.

This clonotype was seen only a few times. This sequence joins TRBV12-3 or TRBV12-4 and TRBJ2-3; 7 bases fit TRBD1. Unmatched junction bases numbered 10, after V lost 6 bases and J lost 4 bases. The CDR3 is 15 amino acids. The CDR3 protein is CASSSPGTVPDTQYF. The CDR3 DNA follows: TGTGCCAGCAGCTCACCCGGGACAGTCCCAGATACGCAGTATTTT.

This clonotype was recorded a few times. This chain links TRBV6-5 with TRBJ1-4; D is undetermined. V gave up 11 bases and J gave up 7 bases, with 17 bases separating them. The CDR3 contains 13 residues. Per germline, CDR1 MNHEY and CDR2 SVGAGI. This CDR3 is CASRLGRREKLFF. CDR3 nucleotides: TGTGCCTCGCGGTTGGGGAGGCGTGAAAAACTGTTTTTT.

The chain links TRBV12-3 or TRBV12-4 to TRBJ2-1; 11 bases map to TRBD2. This CDR3 spans 15 amino acids. Trimming cost V 4 bases and J 6 bases; bases outside gene matches: 5. The CDR3 region is CASSSGLAGTNEQFF. The CDR3 nucleotides are TGTGCCAGCAGTTCAGGACTAGCGGGTACCAATGAGCAGTTCTTC.

This clonotype was recorded a few times. The rearrangement uses TRBV7-8 and TRBJ1-6; D possibly corresponds to TRBD1 (6 bases). V was pared by 1 base and J by 6 bases, with 7 bases between. The CDR3 has 14 residues. The germline V gene has CDR1 SGHVS and CDR2 FQNEAQ. The CDR3, as DNA: TGTGCCAGCAGCTTAGGGACAGCTAATTCACCCCTCCACTTT. Translated, it gives CASSLGTANSPLHF.

V usage is TRBV6-2 or TRBV6-3 and J usage is TRBJ2-7; D is unresolved. This CDR3 has 13 amino acids. CDR1 is MNHEY, CDR2 SVGEGT, per germline. V lost 8 bases and J lost 5, with 16 bases in between. CDR3 nucleotide sequence: TGTGCCAGCGCGGACGACCTTCCCCACGAGCAGTACGTC. Residues: CASADDLPHEQYV.

Only a few counts were recorded for this clonotype. V usage is TRBV6-2 or TRBV6-3 and J usage is TRBJ1-2; D is possibly TRBD1 (6 bases). V lost 0 bases, J lost 7 bases, and 15 bases lay in between. The CDR3 length is 15 residues. The V gene's germline CDR1 is MNHEY and CDR2 SVGEGT. CDR3 coding DNA: TGTGCCAGCAGTTACTCGCCTGGGACAACCCTTGGCTACACCTTC. Protein sequence: CASSYSPGTTLGYTF.